This T cell receptor beta chain was observed in a study of blood T cell repertoires in COVID-19. The overall study: Acute and convalescent COVID-19 samples came from the United States, Italy and Spain. PBMCs, B-cell-depleted T cells, or T cells were the source of the cDNA or gDNA that made up the material.

The CDR3 contains 15 residues. V dropped 5 bases and J dropped 3 bases, with 11 bases sitting between them. Germline V gives CDR1 MDHEN, CDR2 SYDVKM. As processed by the authors: Estimated nucleated cell counts came from reference gene primer amplification. Produced via immunoSEQ multiplex PCR; TCRdb's table is partial and in-frame only. V and J calls and clone size are as listed in that table; D and trimming were resolved from the DNA. The sample has about 100,000 clones; more than 85% are singletons. The J gene is TRBJ1-6, the V gene TRBV28, with D possibly being TRBD1 (5 bases). Sequenced sample: peripheral blood. This clonotype was obtained from a man aged 45-65 years with active COVID-19. CDR3 DNA: TGTGCCAGCAGTGTTGGGCAGGGCTATAATTCACCCCTCCACTTT. Translating it yields CASSVGQGYNSPLHF.